The rows below give T cell receptor beta chains drawn from one sample of a study of cytomegalovirus exposure and HLA in healthy donors. Sequenced by immunoSEQ multiplex PCR; TCRdb stores in-frame clones only, minus some. This listing includes about 53,000 clones. The sequenced sample consisted of PBMCs. The receptors were gathered from a woman aged 18-30 years in good health and CMV-seronegative. Each CDR3 is given with its conserved first and last residue. D genes are given only for firm matches. The size of a clone is reported for some rows only, either as once, few or many, or as a class for expanded clones.

TRBJ2-6	TRBV2	NA	TRBD1	TGTGCCAGCAGTTGGACAGGTGTCTCTGGGGCCAACGTCCTGACTTTC	CASSWTGVSGANVLTF
TRBJ2-7	TRBV5-1	NA	TRBD1	TGCGCCAGCAGCTGGAGTCCGGGACAGGGAGCCTACGAGCAGTACTTC	CASSWSPGQGAYEQYF
TRBJ1-2	TRBV5-1	NA	NA	TGCGCCAGCAGCCCCGAAGGAGGTATCTATGGCTACACCTTC	CASSPEGGIYGYTF
TRBJ2-7	TRBV5-1	NA	NA	TGCGCCAGCAGCTGGACGGTGGGAGTCTACGAGCAGTACTTC	CASSWTVGVYEQYF
TRBJ1-6	TRBV5-1	NA	TRBD1	TGCGCCAGCAGGTCGGTACCGACAGGGGAGAATTCACCCCTCCACTTT	CASRSVPTGENSPLHF
TRBJ1-5	TRBV4-2	NA	TRBD1	TGTGCCAGCAGCCAACCCACGACAGGGAGTAATCAGCCCCAGCATTTT	CASSQPTTGSNQPQHF
TRBJ2-7	TRBV6-5	NA	NA	TGTGCCAGCAGTTACGACAGGCGCCACGAGCAGTACTTC	CASSYDRRHEQYF
TRBJ1-1	TRBV19	NA	NA	TGTGCCAGTAGTAGTCAGGGATGGGACACTGAAGCTTTCTTT	CASSSQGWDTEAFF
TRBJ1-4	TRBV28	NA	NA	TGTGCCAGCCGGCCCCCGGAGGGAAGATGGGAAAAACTGTTTTTT	CASRPPEGRWEKLFF
TRBJ1-1	TRBV18	NA	NA	TGTGCCAGCTCAGTACAGGGGAACACTGAAGCTTTCTTT	CASSVQGNTEAFF
TRBJ1-1	TRBV25-1	NA	NA	TGTGCCAGAATCAGGAACACTGAAGCTTTCTTT	CARIRNTEAFF
TRBJ1-2	TRBV5-1	NA	NA	TGCGCCAGCAGCCGCACCTGGGACGGACGCGGGGAAGGCTACACCTTC	CASSRTWDGRGEGYTF
TRBJ2-7	TRBV6-1	medium-sized	NA	TGTGCCAGCAGTCCGCGGGTGGAGAACGACGAGCAGTACTTC	CASSPRVENDEQYF
TRBJ2-7	TRBV7-9	NA	TRBD1	TGTGCCAGCAGCCGGGGACAGGGTGGCTACGAGCAGTACTTC	CASSRGQGGYEQYF
TRBJ2-7	TRBV27	NA	NA	TGTGCCAGCAGTTCTAGACCCTACGAGCAGTACTTC	CASSSRPYEQYF
TRBJ2-7	TRBV18	NA	NA	TGTGCCAGCTCACGACAGATCCCAGGGTACGAGCAGTACTTC	CASSRQIPGYEQYF
TRBJ2-7	TRBV11-2	NA	TRBD1	TGTGCCAGCAGCCCTATCCGGGACAGCTCCTACGAGCAGTACTTC	CASSPIRDSSYEQYF
TRBJ1-3	TRBV7-9	NA	NA	TGTGCCAGCAGCTTAACAAGCTCTGGAAACACCATATATTTT	CASSLTSSGNTIYF
TRBJ1-2	TRBV9	NA	NA	TGTGCCAGCAGCGTAGGCCCGCTAGACCCCTCGAGGAGGGGCTACACCTTC	CASSVGPLDPSRRGYTF
TRBJ1-1	TRBV20-1	NA	TRBD1	TGCAGTGGACAGGGGGTCACTGAAGCTTTCTTT	CSGQGVTEAFF